Listed below are T cell receptor beta chains from one sample, sequenced in a study of sequential checkpoint blockade in melanoma. Only in-frame clones appear in the TCRdb table, and some are missing; sequencing was by immunoSEQ multiplex PCR. The table lists several thousand clones, 45% to 60% of them singletons. Sequenced material: CD8+ T cells sorted from blood (inferred from file names), taken from a patient given nivolumab and ipilimumab in sequence. The receptors were gathered from a human donor with melanoma. Each CDR3 is given with its conserved first and last residue. The D gene is left open where the match is weak. The size of a clone is reported for some rows only, either as once, few or many, or as a class for expanded clones.

>NA|NA|TRBV7-6|TRBJ2-1
CASSLVQGLRGDEQFF
TGTGCCAGCAGCTTAGTACAGGGCCTTCGGGGGGATGAGCAGTTCTTC
>NA|medium-sized|TRBV7-7|TRBJ2-1
CASSLALGDNEQFF
TGTGCCAGCAGCTTAGCGTTAGGGGACAATGAGCAGTTCTTC
>NA|few|TRBV10-3|TRBJ1-1
CASSDSSLTEAFF
TGTGCCAGCAGTGACTCGAGTCTCACTGAAGCTTTCTTT
>TRBD1|NA|TRBV6-1|TRBJ2-7
CASSEIQTGIWDEQYF
TGTGCCAGCAGTGAAATCCAGACAGGGATCTGGGACGAGCAGTACTTC
>NA|NA|TRBV6-5|TRBJ1-5
CASSYGPGGNQPQHF
TGTGCCAGCAGTTACGGGCCGGGGGGCAATCAGCCCCAGCATTTT
>TRBD1|few|TRBV5-4|TRBJ1-4
CASSFTGGGEKLFF
TGTGCCAGCAGCTTCACAGGGGGCGGTGAAAAACTGTTTTTT
>NA|NA|TRBV25-1|TRBJ2-1
CASSESLGPQFF
TGTGCCAGCAGTGAGTCACTAGGTCCACAGTTCTTC
>TRBD1|NA|TRBV28|TRBJ1-5
CASSRGQGGFGSNQPQHF
TGTGCCAGCAGTAGAGGACAGGGGGGTTTTGGTAGCAATCAGCCCCAGCATTTT
>TRBD2|NA|TRBV28|TRBJ2-7
CASSLEFQREPAYEQYF
TGTGCCAGCAGTTTAGAATTCCAGCGGGAGCCGGCCTACGAGCAGTACTTC
>NA|NA|TRBV30|TRBJ1-6
CAWSGYSSSYNSPLHF
TGTGCCTGGAGTGGGTACAGCAGCTCCTATAATTCACCCCTCCACTTT
>NA|once|TRBV13|TRBJ2-2
CASSPRGGEHGELFF
TGTGCCAGCAGCCCGAGAGGGGGGGAGCACGGGGAGCTGTTTTTT
>TRBD1|NA|TRBV5-6|TRBJ2-3
CASSWDSSTDTQYF
TGTGCCAGCAGCTGGGACAGCTCCACAGATACGCAGTATTTT
>TRBD2|NA|TRBV9|TRBJ2-2
CASSSGGGSTGELFF
TGTGCCAGCAGCTCCGGGGGGGGAAGCACCGGGGAGCTGTTTTTT
>TRBD2|few|TRBV19|TRBJ2-1
CASSIDRGTSGRAHNEQFF
TGTGCCAGTAGTATAGATCGGGGGACTAGCGGGAGGGCCCACAATGAGCAGTTCTTC
>TRBD2|NA|TRBV7-6|TRBJ2-1
CASSLGLADYNEQFF
TGTGCCAGCAGCTTAGGACTAGCGGACTACAATGAGCAGTTCTTC
>TRBD1|few|TRBV4-1|TRBJ1-2
CASSQATSQGGSGGYTF
TGCGCCAGCAGCCAAGCTACAAGCCAGGGGGGATCGGGAGGCTACACCTTC
>TRBD2|few|TRBV19|TRBJ2-3
CASSITSGPTDTQYF
TGTGCCAGTAGTATCACTAGCGGCCCCACAGATACGCAGTATTTT
>TRBD2|NA|TRBV5-4|TRBJ2-7
CASSLTGGRDEQYF
TGTGCCAGCAGCCTCACCGGAGGGAGGGACGAGCAGTACTTC
>NA|NA|TRBV27|TRBJ1-5
CASSLQGQPQHF
TGTGCCAGCAGTTTACAGGGTCAGCCCCAGCATTTT
>TRBD1|NA|TRBV15|TRBJ2-7
CATSRSLEGDRGYEQYF
TGTGCCACCAGCAGGTCCCTGGAGGGGGACAGGGGTTACGAGCAGTACTTC
>TRBD1|NA|TRBV28|TRBJ2-6
CASSRVARGLGGANVLTF
TGTGCCAGCAGTCGCGTCGCCAGGGGGCTAGGTGGGGCCAACGTCCTGACTTTC
>NA|NA|TRBV15|TRBJ2-3
CATSREQGHPNTQYF
TGTGCCACCAGCAGAGAACAGGGCCACCCAAATACGCAGTATTTT
>NA|NA|TRBV29-1|TRBJ2-3
CSVPGSGTQYF
TGCAGCGTCCCCGGTAGCGGTACGCAGTATTTT
>NA|NA|TRBV27|TRBJ1-5
CASSKRGGGNQPQHF
TGTGCCAGCAGTAAAAGGGGAGGGGGCAATCAGCCCCAGCATTTT
>NA|NA|TRBV5-6|TRBJ2-7
CASSLAGQSEQYF
TGTGCCAGCAGCTTGGCGGGACAAAGCGAGCAGTACTTC
>NA|few|TRBV7-9|TRBJ1-4
CASFTGTTNEKLFF
TGTGCCAGCTTTACAGGGACAACTAATGAAAAACTGTTTTTT
>TRBD1|NA|TRBV6-4|TRBJ1-6
CASSDSPDRGNSPLHF
TGTGCCAGCAGTGACTCCCCGGACAGGGGAAATTCACCCCTCCACTTT
>TRBD2|NA|TRBV27|TRBJ2-1
CASSRTSVANEQFF
TGTGCCAGCTCCAGGACTAGCGTCGCCAATGAGCAGTTCTTC
>TRBD1|NA|TRBV9|TRBJ1-2
CASSADRAHYGYTF
TGTGCCAGCAGCGCTGACAGGGCCCACTATGGCTACACCTTC
>NA|few|TRBV11-2|TRBJ2-3
CASSLTLDRAGDTQYF
TGTGCCAGCAGCTTAACGTTAGATAGGGCGGGAGATACGCAGTATTTT
>NA|NA|TRBV21-1|TRBJ2-7
CASPRTRSGYEQYF
TGTGCCAGCCCCAGGACTAGGAGTGGGTACGAGCAGTACTTC
>TRBD2|once|TRBV4-1|TRBJ2-5
CASSQGRGFQETQYF
TGCGCCAGCAGCCAAGGGCGGGGGTTTCAAGAGACCCAGTACTTC
>NA|NA|TRBV6-6|TRBJ2-7
CASSYSSQAHYEQYF
TGTGCCAGCAGTTACTCGAGTCAGGCCCACTACGAGCAGTACTTC
>NA|NA|TRBV28|TRBJ2-1
CASSLPRSTGSSYNEQFF
TGTGCCAGCAGTTTACCTAGATCAACAGGGAGCTCCTACAATGAGCAGTTCTTC
>TRBD1|NA|TRBV10-3|TRBJ2-7
CAISQQGPRSYEQYF
TGTGCCATCAGCCAACAGGGGCCCCGTTCCTACGAGCAGTACTTC
>NA|NA|TRBV2|TRBJ2-2
CASSERPRTGELFF
TGTGCCAGCAGTGAAAGGCCTAGGACCGGGGAGCTGTTTTTT
>NA|NA|TRBV6-5|TRBJ2-7
CASSYSGAGEQYF
TGTGCCAGCAGTTACTCAGGGGCAGGAGAGCAGTACTTC
>TRBD1|NA|TRBV5-6|TRBJ2-1
CASSPGTASYNEQFF
TGTGCCAGCAGCCCCGGGACAGCGTCCTACAATGAGCAGTTCTTC